What follows is one T cell receptor beta chain and its context. This sample stems from a study of response to subunit inactivated influenza vaccine. One entry per CDR3 protein results from TCRdb running MiXCR on the RT-PCR reads. The repertoire has 500,000 to 600,000 distinct CDR3 sequences, over 9% of them found once; the top ten carry approximately 10%. Separately, the same data were catalogued under a study of T cells expressing NK-cell markers. This second report adds: Scientists made TCR beta cDNA using 5'RACE template switching with UMIs. Cells sorted as CD3+CD56+NKG2C+, CD3+CD56+NKG2C- and CD3+CD56-NKG2C+ T cells supplied the TCR beta repertoires. Several experiments confined sorting to alpha-beta TCR T cells with an anti-gamma-delta TCR antibody.

This receptor was taken from a man in his forties or fifties who received an inactivated influenza vaccine. Sequenced material: PBMCs from blood, taken on the day of vaccination.

CDR3 region: CASSQVTRAAEQFF. In DNA form, the CDR3 reads TGTGCCAGCAGCCAAGTAACCAGGGCGGCTGAGCAGTTCTTC. J is TRBJ2-1 and V is TRBV14; weak D call: TRBD1 (5 bases). The ends were cut back, 1 base at V and 9 bases at J, with 13 bases in the middle. The CDR3 covers 14 residues. Germline V gene sequence: CDR1 SGHDN, CDR2 FVKESK.